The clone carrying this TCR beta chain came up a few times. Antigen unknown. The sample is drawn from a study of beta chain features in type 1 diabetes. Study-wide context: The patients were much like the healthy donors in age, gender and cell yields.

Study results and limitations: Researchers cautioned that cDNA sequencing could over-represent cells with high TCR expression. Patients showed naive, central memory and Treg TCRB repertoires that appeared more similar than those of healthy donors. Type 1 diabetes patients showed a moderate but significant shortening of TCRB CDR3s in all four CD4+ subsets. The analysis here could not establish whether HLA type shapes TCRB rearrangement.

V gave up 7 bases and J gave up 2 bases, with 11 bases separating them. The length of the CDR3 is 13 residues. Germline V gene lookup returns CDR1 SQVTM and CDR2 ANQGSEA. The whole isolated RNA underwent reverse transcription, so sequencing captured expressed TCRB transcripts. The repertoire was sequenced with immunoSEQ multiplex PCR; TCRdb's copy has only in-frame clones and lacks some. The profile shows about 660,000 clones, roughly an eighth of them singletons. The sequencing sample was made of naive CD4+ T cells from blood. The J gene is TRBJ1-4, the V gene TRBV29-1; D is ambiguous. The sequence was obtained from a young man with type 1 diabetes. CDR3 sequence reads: CSAVPGTNEKLFF. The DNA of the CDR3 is TGCAGCGCGGTACCGGGGACTAATGAAAAACTGTTTTTT.